A selection of T cell receptor beta chains follows, all from one sample in a study of T cell repertoires in cytomegalovirus infection. TCRdb redid the calling of the reads with MiXCR, one entry per CDR3 protein. This table has roughly 280,000 distinct CDR3 sequences, approximately 9.2% appearing once. The specimen sequenced was PBMCs. Receptors were obtained from a human donor in good health (CMV status not recorded). Some clones in this sample may be carry-over from other donors' samples. Each CDR3 is given with its conserved first and last residue. Each record gives: V gene, J gene, clone size, D gene, CDR3 protein, CDR3 DNA. The D gene is left open where the match is weak. Not all rows give a size; the values are once, few, many and, for expanded clones, a class.

>TRBV27|TRBJ1-1|many|NA
CASSSLKKGNTEAFF
TGTGCCAGCAGTTCCTTGAAAAAAGGGAACACTGAAGCTTTCTTT
>TRBV13|TRBJ1-1|many|TRBD1
CASSQGQGAPTEAFF
TGTGCCAGCAGCCAGGGACAGGGGGCCCCCACTGAAGCTTTCTTT
>TRBV28|TRBJ1-3|few|TRBD1
CASSGQGAGNTIYF
TGTGCCAGCAGTGGACAGGGAGCGGGAAACACCATATATTTT
>TRBV7-2|TRBJ2-7|many|NA
CASSPRANYEQYF
TGTGCCAGCAGCCCGAGGGCCAACTACGAGCAGTACTTC
>TRBV19|TRBJ1-1|many|NA
CASSIGVGEAFF
TGTGCCAGTAGTATAGGTGTCGGGGAAGCTTTCTTT
>TRBV11-2|TRBJ1-2|many|NA
CASSFQPGSYGYTF
TGTGCCAGCAGCTTTCAGCCAGGCTCCTATGGCTACACCTTC
>TRBV6-2/TRBV6-3|TRBJ2-3|many|TRBD2
CASSPLAGGRRSDTQYF
TGTGCCTCCTCTCCGCTAGCGGGGGGGCGGCGATCAGATACGCAGTATTTT
>TRBV3-1|TRBJ1-6|NA|TRBD1
CASSQKVTGGGGSPLHF
TGTGCCAGCAGCCAAAAAGTAACAGGGGGCGGTGGTTCACCCCTCCACTTT
>TRBV4-1|TRBJ1-1|many|NA
CASSQDRTGNTEAFF
TGCGCCAGCAGCCAAGATCGTACGGGAAACACTGAAGCTTTCTTT
>TRBV14|TRBJ1-2|NA|TRBD1
CASSPPGGGIYGYTF
TGTGCCAGCAGCCCCCCAGGGGGGGGCATATATGGCTACACCTTC
>TRBV28|TRBJ1-5|NA|TRBD1
CASSASGTANQPQHF
TGTGCCAGCAGTGCATCCGGGACAGCAAATCAGCCCCAGCATTTT
>TRBV7-2|TRBJ2-5|many|TRBD2
CASSPLAGGPSETQYF
TGTGCCAGCAGCCCACTAGCGGGGGGGCCTTCAGAGACCCAGTACTTC
>TRBV6-2/TRBV6-3|TRBJ2-5|few|TRBD1
CASSSQWGTENQETQYF
TGTGCCAGCAGTTCCCAGTGGGGGACAGAGAACCAAGAGACCCAGTACTTC
>TRBV10-2|TRBJ1-5|once|TRBD1
CASSDPGQGNQPQHF
TGCGCCAGCAGCGATCCGGGACAGGGCAATCAGCCCCAGCATTTT
>TRBV3-1|TRBJ1-2|few|NA
CASSFRTGINYGYTF
TGTGCCAGCAGCTTTCGAACCGGGATTAACTATGGCTACACCTTC
>TRBV5-6|TRBJ1-1|NA|TRBD1
CASQLWDRRYTEAFF
TGTGCCAGCCAACTCTGGGACAGGCGATACACTGAAGCTTTCTTT
>TRBV12-3/TRBV12-4|TRBJ1-1|many|NA
CASSLGMDTEAFF
TGTGCCAGCAGTTTAGGGATGGACACTGAAGCTTTCTTT
>TRBV6-1|TRBJ1-5|many|TRBD1
CASSGTGIQPQHF
TGTGCCAGCAGTGGGACAGGGATCCAGCCCCAGCATTTT
>TRBV7-2|TRBJ2-7|many|NA
CASSLAPALSYEQYF
TGTGCCAGCAGCTTAGCCCCGGCCCTTAGCTACGAGCAGTACTTC
>TRBV10-2|TRBJ2-7|NA|NA
CASSESAGQTYEQYF
TGCGCCAGCAGTGAGTCCGCAGGGCAGACCTACGAGCAGTACTTC
>TRBV7-9|TRBJ2-5|many|TRBD2
CASSLGAGVQETQYF
TGTGCCAGCAGCTTAGGGGCGGGAGTGCAAGAGACCCAGTACTTC
>TRBV11-2|TRBJ1-1|NA|NA
CASSPWTALNTEAFF
TGTGCCAGCAGCCCATGGACCGCCCTAAACACTGAAGCTTTCTTT
>TRBV7-2|TRBJ1-1|many|TRBD1
CASSSHRGTVTEAFF
TGTGCCAGCAGCTCCCACAGGGGAACGGTAACTGAAGCTTTCTTT
>TRBV4-1|TRBJ1-6|few|NA
CASSQDGAGVNSPLHF
TGCGCCAGCAGCCAAGATGGGGCAGGGGTGAATTCACCCCTCCACTTT
>TRBV20-1|TRBJ2-3|many|TRBD2
CSASEAGGADTQYF
TGCAGTGCGAGTGAGGCGGGAGGGGCAGATACGCAGTATTTT
>TRBV7-8|TRBJ2-1|many|NA
CASSSRPQGTSYNEQFF
TGTGCCAGCAGCTCTCGACCACAGGGGACTTCCTACAATGAGCAGTTCTTC
>TRBV28|TRBJ2-3|NA|TRBD2
CASSFGGVGDTQYF
TGTGCCAGCAGTTTTGGGGGGGTGGGGGATACGCAGTATTTT
>TRBV7-9|TRBJ2-7|many|NA
CASSSSLLRHEQYF
TGTGCCAGCAGCTCGTCCCTCCTCCGTCACGAGCAGTACTTC
>TRBV7-2|TRBJ2-7|many|TRBD2
CASSLGPGLADEQYF
TGTGCCAGCAGCTTAGGTCCGGGACTAGCGGACGAGCAGTACTTC
>TRBV12-3/TRBV12-4|TRBJ2-6|NA|NA
CASSLQSPGANVLTF
TGTGCCAGCAGTTTACAGTCCCCTGGGGCCAACGTCCTGACTTTC
>TRBV19|TRBJ2-3|few|NA
CASSIGGSGTDTQYF
TGTGCCAGTAGTATAGGGGGGTCCGGCACAGATACGCAGTATTTT
>TRBV2|TRBJ1-5|NA|NA
CASSESGRGEPQHF
TGTGCCAGCAGTGAATCCGGACGAGGCGAGCCCCAGCATTTT
>TRBV7-2|TRBJ2-7|many|NA
CASSRGIPNEQYF
TGTGCCAGCAGCCGAGGGATCCCTAACGAGCAGTACTTC
>TRBV27|TRBJ2-3|many|NA
CASRSNRDTDTQYF
TGTGCCAGCAGATCCAACCGAGACACAGATACGCAGTATTTT
>TRBV28|TRBJ1-4|few|NA
CASSPAGTGSEKLFF
TGTGCCAGCAGTCCCGCCGGGACGGGAAGTGAAAAACTGTTTTTT
>TRBV7-2|TRBJ2-1|many|TRBD2
CASSLAAPSGRDNEQFF
TGTGCCAGCAGCTTAGCGGCCCCTAGCGGGAGAGACAATGAGCAGTTCTTC
>TRBV7-2|TRBJ1-3|many|NA
CASSLDPGTSGNTIYF
TGTGCCAGCAGCTTAGATCCCGGGACCTCTGGAAACACCATATATTTT
>TRBV5-1|TRBJ2-1|many|TRBD2
CASSWTSGRAGVNEQFF
TGCGCCAGCAGCTGGACTAGCGGGAGGGCCGGAGTAAATGAGCAGTTCTTC
>TRBV6-5|TRBJ2-7|many|NA
CASSYGAVSYEQYF
TGTGCCAGCAGTTACGGGGCAGTTTCCTACGAGCAGTACTTC
>TRBV30|TRBJ1-5|many|NA
CAWSVRGQGSRPQHF
TGTGCCTGGAGTGTTCGCGGACAAGGGAGCCGACCCCAGCATTTT
>TRBV7-8|TRBJ1-2|NA|NA
CASSLGQARNYGYTF
TGTGCCAGCAGCTTAGGGCAGGCGCGAAACTATGGCTACACCTTC
>TRBV29-1|TRBJ2-3|few|TRBD1
CSVEPQGAVRTDTQYF
TGCAGCGTTGAACCGCAGGGGGCAGTGCGCACAGATACGCAGTATTTT
>TRBV12-3/TRBV12-4|TRBJ2-6|many|NA
CASSTGMNSPTSGANVLTF
TGTGCCAGCAGTACGGGCATGAACAGCCCTACCTCTGGGGCCAACGTCCTGACTTTC
>TRBV7-2|TRBJ2-1|many|NA
CASSLAGGLEQFF
TGTGCCAGCAGCTTGGCCGGAGGTCTGGAGCAGTTCTTC
>TRBV2|TRBJ1-5|many|NA
CASSVNEGPNQPQHF
TGTGCCAGCAGTGTTAATGAGGGTCCCAATCAGCCCCAGCATTTT
>TRBV6-1|TRBJ2-5|many|TRBD2
CATVPLAGRETQYF
TGTGCCACCGTCCCCCTAGCGGGAAGAGAGACCCAGTACTTC
>TRBV11-1|TRBJ1-5|many|NA
CASSSFRIQPQHF
TGTGCCAGCAGTAGTTTTAGGATCCAGCCCCAGCATTTT